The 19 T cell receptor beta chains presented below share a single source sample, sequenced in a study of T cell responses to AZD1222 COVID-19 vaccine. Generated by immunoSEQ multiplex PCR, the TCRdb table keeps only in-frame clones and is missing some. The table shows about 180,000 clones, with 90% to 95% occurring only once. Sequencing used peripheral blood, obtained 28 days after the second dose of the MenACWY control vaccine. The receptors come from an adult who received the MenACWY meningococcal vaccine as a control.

The chain's CDR3 is CASRDTGAHGYTF. The CDR3 DNA reads TGTGCCAGCAGGGATACAGGGGCTCATGGCTACACCTTC. The chain has TRBV6-5 and TRBJ1-2; TRBD1 matches 7 bases. The V gene's germline CDR1 is MNHEY and CDR2 SVGAGI. The CDR3 contains 13 residues. V gave up 6 bases and J gave up 6 bases; unmatched junction bases: 7.

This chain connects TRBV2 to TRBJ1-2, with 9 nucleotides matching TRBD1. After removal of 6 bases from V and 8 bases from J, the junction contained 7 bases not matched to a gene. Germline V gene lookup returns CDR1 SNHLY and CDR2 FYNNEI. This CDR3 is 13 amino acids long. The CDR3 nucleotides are TGTGCCAGCAGGGGACAGGGTTTAGAGGGCTACACCTTC. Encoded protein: CASRGQGLEGYTF.

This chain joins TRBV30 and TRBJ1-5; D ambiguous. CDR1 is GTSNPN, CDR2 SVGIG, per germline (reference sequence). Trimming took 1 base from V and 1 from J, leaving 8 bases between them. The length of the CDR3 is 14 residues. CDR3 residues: CAWSEGGSNQPQHF. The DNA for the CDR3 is TGTGCCTGGAGTGAAGGTGGGAGCAATCAGCCCCAGCATTTT.

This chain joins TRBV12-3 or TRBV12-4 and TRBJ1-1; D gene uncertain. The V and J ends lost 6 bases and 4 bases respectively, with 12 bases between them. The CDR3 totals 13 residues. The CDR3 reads CASSPGWGTEAFF. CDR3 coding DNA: TGTGCCAGCAGCCCTGGCTGGGGCACTGAAGCTTTCTTT.

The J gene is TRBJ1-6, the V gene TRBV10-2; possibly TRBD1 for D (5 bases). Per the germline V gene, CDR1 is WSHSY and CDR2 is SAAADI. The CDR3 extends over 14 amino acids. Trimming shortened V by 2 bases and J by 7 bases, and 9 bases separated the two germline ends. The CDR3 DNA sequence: TGCGCCAGCAGTGAGGGGGGTCAAAATTCACCCCTCCACTTT. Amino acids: CASSEGGQNSPLHF.

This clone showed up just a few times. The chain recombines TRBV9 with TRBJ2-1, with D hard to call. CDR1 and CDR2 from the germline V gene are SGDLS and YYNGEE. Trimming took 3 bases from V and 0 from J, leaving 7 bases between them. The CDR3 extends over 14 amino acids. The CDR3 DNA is TGTGCCAGCAGCGCCGACCTCTCCTACAATGAGCAGTTCTTC. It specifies CASSADLSYNEQFF.

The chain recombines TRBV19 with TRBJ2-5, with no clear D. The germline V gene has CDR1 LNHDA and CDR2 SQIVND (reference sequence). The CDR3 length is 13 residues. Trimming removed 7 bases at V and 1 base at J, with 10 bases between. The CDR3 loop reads CASKPTPQETQYF. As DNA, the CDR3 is TGTGCCAGTAAGCCAACCCCCCAAGAGACCCAGTACTTC.

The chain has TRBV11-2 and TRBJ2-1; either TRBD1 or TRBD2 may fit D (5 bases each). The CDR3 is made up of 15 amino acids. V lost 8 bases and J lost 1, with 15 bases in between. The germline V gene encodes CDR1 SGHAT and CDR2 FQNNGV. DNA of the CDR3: TGTGCCAGCTCTTTCGGGGCTGGATCCTACAATGAGCAGTTCTTC. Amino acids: CASSFGAGSYNEQFF.

The CDR3 is CASSLGPTGRTDTQYF. DNA for the CDR3: TGTGCCAGCAGCCTGGGACCAACTGGCCGCACAGATACGCAGTATTTT. The V gene is TRBV13, the J gene TRBJ2-3; D tentatively fits TRBD1 or TRBD2 (5 bases each). The CDR3 is 16 residues long. Germline V gives CDR1 PRHDT, CDR2 FYEKMQ (reference sequence). V gave up 5 bases and J gave up 1 base, with 16 bases separating them.

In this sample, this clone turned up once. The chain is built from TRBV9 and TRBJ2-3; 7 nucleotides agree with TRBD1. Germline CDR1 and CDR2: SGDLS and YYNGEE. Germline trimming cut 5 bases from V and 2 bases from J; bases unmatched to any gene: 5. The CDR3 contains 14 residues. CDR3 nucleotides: TGTGCCAGCAGTCCAGGGGGTACCACAGATACGCAGTATTTT. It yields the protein CASSPGGTTDTQYF.

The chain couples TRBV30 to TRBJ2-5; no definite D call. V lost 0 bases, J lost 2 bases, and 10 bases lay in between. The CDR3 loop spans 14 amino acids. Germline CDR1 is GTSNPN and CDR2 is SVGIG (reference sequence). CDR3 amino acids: CAWSVPPLQETQYF. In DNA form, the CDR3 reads TGTGCCTGGAGTGTACCCCCACTTCAAGAGACCCAGTACTTC. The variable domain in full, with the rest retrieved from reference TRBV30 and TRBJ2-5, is SQTIHQWPATLVQPVGSPLSLECTVEGTSNPNLYWYRQAAGRGLQLLFYSVGIGQISSEVPQNLSASRPQDRQFILSSKKLLLSDSGFYLCAWSVPPLQETQYFGPGTRLLVL.

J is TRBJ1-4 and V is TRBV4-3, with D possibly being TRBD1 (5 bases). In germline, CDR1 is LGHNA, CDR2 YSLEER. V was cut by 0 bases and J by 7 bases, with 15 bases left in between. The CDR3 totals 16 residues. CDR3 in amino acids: CASSQEGRGSSEKLFF. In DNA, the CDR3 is TGCGCCAGCAGCCAAGAGGGGAGGGGTTCCTCTGAAAAACTGTTTTTT.

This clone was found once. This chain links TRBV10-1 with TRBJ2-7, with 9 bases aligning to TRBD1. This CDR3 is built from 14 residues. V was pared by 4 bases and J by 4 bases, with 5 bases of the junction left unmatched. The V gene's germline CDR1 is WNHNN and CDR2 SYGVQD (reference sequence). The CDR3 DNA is TGCGCCAGCAGTGGGGGACAGGGCTGGTACGAGCAGTACTTC. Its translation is CASSGGQGWYEQYF.

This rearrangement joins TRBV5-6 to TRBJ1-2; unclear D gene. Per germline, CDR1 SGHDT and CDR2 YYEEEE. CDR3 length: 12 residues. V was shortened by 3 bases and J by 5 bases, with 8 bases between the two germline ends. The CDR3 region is CASSSGLYGYTF. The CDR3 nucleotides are TGTGCCAGCAGCTCGGGGTTATATGGCTACACCTTC. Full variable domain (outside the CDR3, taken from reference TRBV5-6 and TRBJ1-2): DAGVTQSPTHLIKTRGQQVTLRCSPKSGHDTVSWYQQALGQGPQFIFQYYEEEERQRGNFPDRFSGHQFPNYSSELNVNALLLGDSALYLCASSSGLYGYTFGSGTRLTVV.

The CDR3 nucleotides are TGTGCCAGCAGCCTCTCGCGGACGGCTCAAGAGACCCAGTACTTC. Translating gives CASSLSRTAQETQYF. The chain recombines TRBV7-9 with TRBJ2-5; D gene ambiguous. The CDR3 loop spans 15 amino acids. Germline V CDR1 and CDR2: SEHNR, FQNEAQ (reference sequence). The V and J ends lost 5 bases and 2 bases respectively, with 15 bases between them.

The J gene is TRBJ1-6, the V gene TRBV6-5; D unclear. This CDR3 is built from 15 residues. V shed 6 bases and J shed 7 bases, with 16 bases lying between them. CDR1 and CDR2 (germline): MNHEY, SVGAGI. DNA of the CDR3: TGTGCCAGCAGCAAGGAGGGATTAACCAATTCACCCCTCCACTTT. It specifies CASSKEGLTNSPLHF.

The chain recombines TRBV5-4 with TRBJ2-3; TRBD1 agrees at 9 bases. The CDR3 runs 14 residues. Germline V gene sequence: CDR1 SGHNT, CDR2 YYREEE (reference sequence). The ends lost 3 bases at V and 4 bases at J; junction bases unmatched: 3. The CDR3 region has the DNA TGTGCCAGCAGCTGGACAGGGGCCGCAGATACGCAGTATTTT. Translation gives CASSWTGAADTQYF.

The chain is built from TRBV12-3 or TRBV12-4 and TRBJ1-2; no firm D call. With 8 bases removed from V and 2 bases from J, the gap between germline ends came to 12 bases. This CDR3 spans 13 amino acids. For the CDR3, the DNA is TGTGCCAGCCGCTCTCCCCAAAACTATGGCTACACCTTC. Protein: CASRSPQNYGYTF.

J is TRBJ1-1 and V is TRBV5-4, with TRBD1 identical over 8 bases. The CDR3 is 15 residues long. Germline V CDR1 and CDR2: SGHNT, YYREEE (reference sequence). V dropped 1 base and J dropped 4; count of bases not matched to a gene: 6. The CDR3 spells CASSLRQGAGTEAFF. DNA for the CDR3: TGTGCCAGCAGCTTGCGGCAGGGGGCCGGCACTGAAGCTTTCTTT.